This TCR beta chain was recorded in a study of blood T cell repertoires in COVID-19. Study in general: T cells, B-cell-depleted T cells, or PBMCs supplied cDNA or gDNA.

Produced via immunoSEQ multiplex PCR; TCRdb's table is partial and in-frame only. In the table there are 180,000 or so clones, under 90% of which are singletons. CDR3 length: 19 residues. The V segment lost 3 bases and the J segment 3 bases; nucleotides outside the gene matches: 15. CDR1 and CDR2 from the germline V gene are SEHNR and FQNEAQ (reference sequence). Material: peripheral blood. This chain uses TRBV7-9 with TRBJ1-5, with TRBD1 identical over 9 bases. The clonotype originates from a man aged 40-49 years with acute or convalescent COVID-19. CDR3 bases: TGTGCCAGCAGCTTTAGGGGACAGGGAGGTCTAGGGCCCAATCAGCCCCAGCATTTT. Translation: CASSFRGQGGLGPNQPQHF.